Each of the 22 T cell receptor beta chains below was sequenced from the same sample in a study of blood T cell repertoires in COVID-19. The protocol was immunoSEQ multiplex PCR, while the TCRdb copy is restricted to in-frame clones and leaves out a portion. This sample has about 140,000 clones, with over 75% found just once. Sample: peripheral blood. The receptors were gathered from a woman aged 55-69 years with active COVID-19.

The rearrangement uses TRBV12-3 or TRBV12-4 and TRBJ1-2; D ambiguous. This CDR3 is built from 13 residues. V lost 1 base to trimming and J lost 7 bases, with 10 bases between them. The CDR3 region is CASSLVKSAGYTF. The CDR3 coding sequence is TGTGCCAGCAGTTTAGTGAAGAGCGCTGGCTACACCTTC.

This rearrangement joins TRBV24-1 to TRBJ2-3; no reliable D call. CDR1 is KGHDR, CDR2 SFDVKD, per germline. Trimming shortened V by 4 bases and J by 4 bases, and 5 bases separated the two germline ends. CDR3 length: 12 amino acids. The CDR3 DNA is TGTGCCACCAGTGACCCCTCAGATACGCAGTATTTT. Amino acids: CATSDPSDTQYF.

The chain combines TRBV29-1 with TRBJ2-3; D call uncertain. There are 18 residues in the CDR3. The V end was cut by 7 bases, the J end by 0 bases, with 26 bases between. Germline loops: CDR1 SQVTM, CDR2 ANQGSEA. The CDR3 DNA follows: TGCAGCGGTCGTCGGGTTCCTTCTACCTTCGTTAGCACAGATACGCAGTATTTT. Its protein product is CSGRRVPSTFVSTDTQYF.

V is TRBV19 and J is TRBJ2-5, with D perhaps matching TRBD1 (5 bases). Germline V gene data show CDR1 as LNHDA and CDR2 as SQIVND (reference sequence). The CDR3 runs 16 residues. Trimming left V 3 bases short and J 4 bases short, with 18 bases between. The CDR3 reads CASSMGRIGAGETQYF. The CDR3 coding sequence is TGTGCCAGTAGTATGGGCCGTATAGGGGCAGGAGAGACCCAGTACTTC.

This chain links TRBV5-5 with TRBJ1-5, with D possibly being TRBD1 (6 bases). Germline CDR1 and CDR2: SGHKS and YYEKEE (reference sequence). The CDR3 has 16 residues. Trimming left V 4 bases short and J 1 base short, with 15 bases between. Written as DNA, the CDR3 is TGTGCCAGCAGCCTACGGGGGGCAGGGAGCAATCAGCCCCAGCATTTT. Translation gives CASSLRGAGSNQPQHF.

The CDR3 region has the DNA TGTGCCAGCCGTATCACTGAAGCTTTCTTT. Amino acids: CASRITEAFF. This sequence joins TRBV2 and TRBJ1-1; D is unclear. The CDR3 is 10 amino acids. Between the trimmed V and J ends, which lost 8 bases and 4 bases, there was a span of 5 bases. The germline V gene encodes CDR1 SNHLY and CDR2 FYNNEI.

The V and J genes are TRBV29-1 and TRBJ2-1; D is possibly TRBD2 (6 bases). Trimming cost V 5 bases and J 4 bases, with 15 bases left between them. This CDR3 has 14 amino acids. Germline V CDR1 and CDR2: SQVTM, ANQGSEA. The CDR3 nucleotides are TGCAGCGTTTCGAGTGGGAGGAATTACAATGAGCAGTTCTTC. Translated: CSVSSGRNYNEQFF.

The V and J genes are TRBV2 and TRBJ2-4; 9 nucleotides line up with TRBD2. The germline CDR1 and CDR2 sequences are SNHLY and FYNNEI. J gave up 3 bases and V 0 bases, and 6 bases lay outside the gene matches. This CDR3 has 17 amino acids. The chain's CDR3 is CASSEARLAGLKNIQYF. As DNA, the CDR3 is TGTGCCAGCAGTGAAGCGCGGCTAGCGGGACTCAAAAACATTCAGTACTTC.

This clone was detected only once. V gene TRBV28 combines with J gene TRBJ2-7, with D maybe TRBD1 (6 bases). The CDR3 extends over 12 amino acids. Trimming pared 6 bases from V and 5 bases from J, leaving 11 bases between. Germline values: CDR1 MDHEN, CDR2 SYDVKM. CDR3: CASSQGWDEQYF. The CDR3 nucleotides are TGTGCCAGCAGCCAGGGGTGGGACGAGCAGTACTTC.

The CDR3 DNA reads TGTGCCAGCAGCCGGACAGGGGGGAGAATAAACATTCAGTACTTC. As protein: CASSRTGGRINIQYF. This chain uses TRBV28 with TRBJ2-4; 10 nucleotides align to TRBD1. V shed 6 bases and J 6 bases; nucleotides not matched to a gene: 8. The germline CDR1 and CDR2 sequences are MDHEN and SYDVKM. This CDR3 has 15 amino acids.

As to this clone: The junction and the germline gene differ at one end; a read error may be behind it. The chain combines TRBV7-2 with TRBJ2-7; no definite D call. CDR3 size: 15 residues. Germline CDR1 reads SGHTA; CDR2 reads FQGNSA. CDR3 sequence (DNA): TGTGCCAGCAGCTTAGGCGGTACTCAGTCCTCCGAGCAGTACTTC. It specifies CASSLGGTQSSEQYF.

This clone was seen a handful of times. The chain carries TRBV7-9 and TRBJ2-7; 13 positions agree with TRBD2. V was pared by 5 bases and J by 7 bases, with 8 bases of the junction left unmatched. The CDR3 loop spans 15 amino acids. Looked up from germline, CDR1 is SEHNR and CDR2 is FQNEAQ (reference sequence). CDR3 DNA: TGTGCCAGCAGCACCCCGGGACTAGCGGGATGGGAGCAGTACTTC. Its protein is CASSTPGLAGWEQYF.

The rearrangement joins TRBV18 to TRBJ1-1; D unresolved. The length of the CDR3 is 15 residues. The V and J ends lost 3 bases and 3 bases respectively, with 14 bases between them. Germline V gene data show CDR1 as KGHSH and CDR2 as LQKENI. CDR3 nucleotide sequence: TGTGCCAGCTCACCTGGGAGCGGGGTTTACACTGAAGCTTTCTTT. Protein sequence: CASSPGSGVYTEAFF. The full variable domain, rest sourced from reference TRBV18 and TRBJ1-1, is NAGVMQNPRHLVRRRGQEARLRCSPMKGHSHVYWYRQLPEEGLKFMVYLQKENIIDESGMPKERFSAEFPKEGPSILRIQQVVRGDSAAYFCASSPGSGVYTEAFFGQGTRLTVV.

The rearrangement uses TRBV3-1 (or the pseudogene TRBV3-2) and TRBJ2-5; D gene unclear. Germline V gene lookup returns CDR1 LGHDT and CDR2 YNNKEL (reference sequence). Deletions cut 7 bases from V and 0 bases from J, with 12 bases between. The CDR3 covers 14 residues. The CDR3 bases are TGTGCCAGCACACTTGCCGGGTACCAAGAGACCCAGTACTTC. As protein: CASTLAGYQETQYF.

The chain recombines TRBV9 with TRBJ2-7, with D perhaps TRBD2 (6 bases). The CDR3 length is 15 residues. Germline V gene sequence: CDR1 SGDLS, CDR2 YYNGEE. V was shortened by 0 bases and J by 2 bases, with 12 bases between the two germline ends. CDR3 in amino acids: CASSVDSGWAYEQYF. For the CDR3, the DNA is TGTGCCAGCAGCGTAGACAGCGGGTGGGCCTACGAGCAGTACTTC.

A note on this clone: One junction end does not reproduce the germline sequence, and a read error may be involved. This CDR3 reads CASSSRGVGETQYF. CDR3 DNA sequence: TGTGCTAGCAGCTCCCGCGGGGTCGGGGAGACCCAGTACTTC. The V call is TRBV7-7, the J call TRBJ2-5; D is perhaps TRBD2 (6 bases). CDR1 is SSHAT, CDR2 FNYEAQ, per germline (reference sequence). The length of the CDR3 is 14 residues.

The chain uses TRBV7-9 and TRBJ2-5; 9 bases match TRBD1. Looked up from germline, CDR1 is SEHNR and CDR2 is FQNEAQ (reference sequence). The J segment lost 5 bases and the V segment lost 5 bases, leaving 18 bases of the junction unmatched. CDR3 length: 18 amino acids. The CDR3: CASSLKTHRDRVGETQYF. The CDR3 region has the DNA TGTGCCAGCAGCCTGAAGACACACCGGGACAGGGTAGGGGAGACCCAGTACTTC.

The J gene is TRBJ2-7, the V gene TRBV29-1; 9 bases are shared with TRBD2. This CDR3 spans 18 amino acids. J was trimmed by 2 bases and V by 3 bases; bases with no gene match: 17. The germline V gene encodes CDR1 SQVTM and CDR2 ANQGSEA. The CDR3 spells CSVERSSGTFSEAYEQYF. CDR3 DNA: TGCAGCGTTGAGAGGTCTAGCGGGACTTTCTCCGAGGCCTACGAGCAGTACTTC.

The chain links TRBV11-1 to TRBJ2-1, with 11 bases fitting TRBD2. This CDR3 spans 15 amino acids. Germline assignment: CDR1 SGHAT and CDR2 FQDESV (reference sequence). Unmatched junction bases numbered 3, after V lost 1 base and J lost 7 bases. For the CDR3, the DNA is TGTGCCAGCAGCTTAGAGGCTAGCGGGAGGAATGAGCAGTTCTTC. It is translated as CASSLEASGRNEQFF.

The CDR3 loop is CASSLGLGQSYYEQYF. DNA for the CDR3: TGCGCCAGCAGCTTGGGTCTGGGACAGTCCTACTACGAGCAGTACTTC. This chain links TRBV5-1 with TRBJ2-7, with 7 bases fitting TRBD1. V was pared by 0 bases and J by 3 bases, with 9 bases of the junction left unmatched. The CDR3 is made up of 16 amino acids. Germline V gene lookup returns CDR1 SGHRS and CDR2 YFSETQ.

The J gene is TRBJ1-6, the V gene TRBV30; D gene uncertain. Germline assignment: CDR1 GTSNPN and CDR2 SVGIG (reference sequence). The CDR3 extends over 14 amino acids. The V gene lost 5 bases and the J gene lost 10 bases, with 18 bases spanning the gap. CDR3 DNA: TGTGCCTGGCGAGCCGACACAGCGGTCTCACCCCTCCACTTT. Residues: CAWRADTAVSPLHF.

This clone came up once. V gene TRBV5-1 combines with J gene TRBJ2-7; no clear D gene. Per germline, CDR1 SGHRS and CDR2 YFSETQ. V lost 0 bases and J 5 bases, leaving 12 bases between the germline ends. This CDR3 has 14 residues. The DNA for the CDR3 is TGCGCCAGCAGCTTGGGGGCAGTGTCAAACGAGCAGTACTTC. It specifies CASSLGAVSNEQYF.